The 21 T cell receptor beta chains below come from one sample, sequenced in a study of blood T cell repertoires in COVID-19. The method was immunoSEQ multiplex PCR; TCRdb's version includes in-frame clones alone and lacks a portion of them. Here the sample spans a few hundred thousand clones, 86% being singletons. Sequencing was done on a sample of peripheral blood. The receptors derive from a woman aged 60 to 75 with COVID-19, enrolled during active disease.

The genes are TRBV5-4 and TRBJ2-7; tentatively, D is TRBD2 (6 bases). V was pared by 2 bases and J by 5 bases, with 11 bases between. In germline, CDR1 is SGHNT, CDR2 YYREEE (reference sequence). The CDR3 is 13 amino acids. As DNA, the CDR3 is TGTGCCAGCAGCTTCTGGGGCGGGAACGAGCAGTACTTC. It is translated as CASSFWGGNEQYF.

V gene TRBV7-9 combines with J gene TRBJ2-5; perhaps TRBD1 as D (5 bases). Trimming removed 1 base from V and 5 bases from J, with 11 bases in between. This CDR3 contains 14 residues. The germline V gene has CDR1 SEHNR and CDR2 FQNEAQ (reference sequence). The CDR3 sequence is CASSLVQGRETQYF. DNA for the CDR3: TGTGCCAGCAGCTTAGTTCAGGGTAGGGAGACCCAGTACTTC.

The rearrangement joins TRBV5-1 to TRBJ2-3; 9 nucleotides agree with TRBD1. Germline-derived CDR1 and CDR2 are SGHRS and YFSETQ. The ends lost 2 bases at V and 4 bases at J; junction bases unmatched: 8. This CDR3 is built from 16 residues. The CDR3, as DNA: TGCGCCAGCAGCTTCTCTGACAGGGGGAAAGCAGATACGCAGTATTTT. This sequence encodes CASSFSDRGKADTQYF.

The rearrangement uses TRBV18 and TRBJ2-2; D is perhaps TRBD1 (5 bases). Germline V gives CDR1 KGHSH, CDR2 LQKENI. Trimming cost V 0 bases and J 3 bases, with 8 bases left between them. The CDR3 is 15 amino acids. The CDR3 protein is CASSPPAGYTGELFF. CDR3 nucleotides: TGTGCCAGCTCACCACCAGCAGGGTACACCGGGGAGCTGTTTTTT.

V gene TRBV5-5 combines with J gene TRBJ2-7; tentative D call: TRBD1 (5 bases). The CDR3 length is 13 residues. Germline V CDR1 and CDR2: SGHKS, YYEKEE (reference sequence). V shed 0 bases and J shed 3 bases, with 7 bases lying between them. The chain's CDR3 is CASSLGQNYEQYF. CDR3 DNA: TGTGCCAGCAGCTTGGGACAGAACTACGAGCAGTACTTC.

DNA of the CDR3: TGTGCCTGGACTAAGCTCTCAGGGGCCGCAGGAAACACCATATATTTT. Amino acids: CAWTKLSGAAGNTIYF. The rearrangement joins TRBV30 to TRBJ1-3, with D tentatively TRBD1 (6 bases). CDR3 length: 16 amino acids. The V and J ends lost 4 bases and 4 bases respectively, with 20 bases between them. Germline CDR1 and CDR2: GTSNPN and SVGIG (reference sequence).

This chain connects TRBV30 to TRBJ1-5; no reliable D call. This CDR3 contains 16 residues. V was cut by 2 bases and J by 2 bases, with 16 bases left in between. The V gene's germline CDR1 is GTSNPN and CDR2 SVGIG (reference sequence). CDR3 nucleotide sequence: TGTGCCTGGAGTTCGAAGACTTTTTTGGGCAATCAGCCCCAGCATTTT. It codes for CAWSSKTFLGNQPQHF.

This rearrangement joins TRBV6-5 to TRBJ2-7, with D tentatively TRBD2 (5 bases). Trimming cost V 0 bases and J 3 bases, with 15 bases left between them. The CDR3 loop spans 16 amino acids. From germline, CDR1 is MNHEY and CDR2 SVGAGI. The CDR3 sequence: CASSYSRPELGYEQYF. The CDR3 region has the DNA TGTGCCAGCAGTTACTCGAGACCTGAACTAGGCTACGAGCAGTACTTC.

The gene calls are TRBV2 and TRBJ1-2; TRBD1 aligns across 10 bases. V was pared by 6 bases and J by 4 bases, with 8 bases of the junction left unmatched. From germline, CDR1 is SNHLY and CDR2 FYNNEI. This CDR3 spans 15 amino acids. The CDR3 DNA sequence: TGTGCCAGCAGGGACAGGGGGACCGTTATCTATGGCTACACCTTC. Translation gives CASRDRGTVIYGYTF. Filled out from reference TRBV2 and TRBJ1-2, the complete variable domain reads EPEVTQTPSHQVTQMGQEVILRCVPISNHLYFYWYRQILGQKVEFLVSFYNNEISEKSEIFDDQFSVERPDGSNFTLKIRSTKLEDSAMYFCASRDRGTVIYGYTFGSGTRLTVV.

The chain carries TRBV7-7 and TRBJ1-2, with D hard to call. The CDR3 is 18 residues long. The V gene's germline CDR1 is SSHAT and CDR2 FNYEAQ (reference sequence). V lost 1 base and J lost 0, with 18 bases in between. The CDR3 spells CASSLGPRERPTNYGYTF. CDR3 DNA: TGTGCCAGCAGCTTAGGTCCCCGGGAGAGACCTACTAACTATGGCTACACCTTC.

This chain links TRBV5-1 with TRBJ1-2; 7 bases agree with TRBD1. CDR1 is SGHRS, CDR2 YFSETQ, per germline. J gave up 0 bases and V 2 bases, and 7 bases lay outside the gene matches. The CDR3 has 16 amino acids. The CDR3 sequence: CASSLQSQGANYGYTF. In nucleotides, the CDR3 is TGCGCCAGCAGCTTACAATCGCAGGGGGCTAACTATGGCTACACCTTC.

The V call is TRBV5-8, the J call TRBJ2-5; TRBD2 might be the D (6 bases). This CDR3 contains 17 residues. V shed 7 bases and J shed 1 base, with 23 bases lying between them. Germline lookup yields CDR1 SGHTS and CDR2 YDEGEE. The CDR3 nucleotides read TGTGCCAGCCCCCCAGTTACGGCGCTAGCGTTCCAAGAGACCCAGTACTTC. Its translation: CASPPVTALAFQETQYF.

This chain links TRBV6-5 with TRBJ2-3, with unresolved D. The germline gives CDR1 MNHEY, CDR2 SVGAGI. V was shortened by 2 bases and J by 1 base, with 7 bases between the two germline ends. The CDR3 runs 14 residues. The CDR3 loop reads CASSYTPRTDTQYF. CDR3 in DNA: TGTGCCAGCAGTTACACTCCTCGCACAGATACGCAGTATTTT.

The chain employs TRBV7-8 and TRBJ2-1; 8 bases line up with TRBD2. The V gene's germline CDR1 is SGHVS and CDR2 FQNEAQ. Trimming removed 5 bases from V and 7 bases from J; junction bases left unmatched: 16. CDR3 size: 17 residues. This CDR3 reads CASSQGLSGGSQNEQFF. In nucleotides, the CDR3 is TGTGCCAGCAGCCAGGGGCTGAGCGGGGGATCCCAAAATGAGCAGTTCTTC.

The rearrangement joins TRBV5-1 to TRBJ1-4; 8 nucleotides match TRBD1. CDR1 is SGHRS, CDR2 YFSETQ, per germline. CDR3 length equals 15 residues. The V segment lost 2 bases and the J segment 5 bases; nucleotides outside the gene matches: 5. The CDR3 spells CASSFTGTGNEKLFF. The CDR3 DNA follows: TGCGCCAGCAGCTTCACCGGGACAGGAAATGAAAAACTGTTTTTT.

V usage is TRBV2 and J usage is TRBJ2-5; possibly TRBD2 for D (7 bases). CDR1 is SNHLY and CDR2 is FYNNEI in the germline V gene. The CDR3 is 13 residues long. V shed 11 bases and J shed 7 bases, with 20 bases lying between them. CDR3 sequence: CAGGGIGEGTQYF. The DNA for the CDR3 is TGTGCCGGAGGGGGAATTGGGGAGGGGACCCAGTACTTC.

The CDR3 protein is CASSLKQGLIHEQYF. The DNA for the CDR3 is TGTGCCAGCAGCTTGAAGCAGGGTTTAATCCACGAGCAGTACTTC. The V gene is TRBV5-4, the J gene TRBJ2-7; D possibly corresponds to TRBD1 (5 bases). Trimming took 1 base from V and 5 from J, leaving 16 bases between them. The length of the CDR3 is 15 residues. Germline-derived CDR1 and CDR2 are SGHNT and YYREEE (reference sequence).

This chain joins TRBV9 and TRBJ1-1, with 7 positions matching TRBD1. The CDR3 runs to 13 residues. Losses at the gene ends were 4 bases for V and 6 bases for J; bases not matched to a gene: 6. Germline V gene lookup returns CDR1 SGDLS and CDR2 YYNGEE. The DNA of the CDR3 is TGTGCCAGCAGCCCACGACAGGGTTCTGAAGCTTTCTTT. Protein product: CASSPRQGSEAFF. The entire variable domain, with the rest obtained from reference TRBV9 and TRBJ1-1, is as follows: DSGVTQTPKHLITATGQRVTLRCSPRSGDLSVYWYQQSLDQGLQFLIQYYNGEERAKGNILERFSAQQFPDLHSELNLSSLELGDSALYFCASSPRQGSEAFFGQGTRLTVV.

The gene calls are TRBV19 and TRBJ2-2; no definite D call. V gave up 3 bases and J gave up 9 bases, with 8 bases separating them. Germline CDR1 reads LNHDA; CDR2 reads SQIVND (reference sequence). This CDR3 has 12 residues. DNA for the CDR3: TGTGCCAGTAGTATTGGCATCCGGGAGCTGTTTTTT. This translates into CASSIGIRELFF.

This chain uses TRBV18 with TRBJ1-3; D is unresolved. V was pared by 1 base and J by 0 bases, with 10 bases between. The CDR3 consists of 16 residues. Germline-derived CDR1 and CDR2 are KGHSH and LQKENI. CDR3: CASSPQQDSSGNTIYF. The CDR3 DNA sequence: TGTGCCAGCTCACCACAGCAGGATTCCTCTGGAAACACCATATATTTT.

The chain combines TRBV6-5 with TRBJ1-4, with a possible D match to TRBD1 (6 bases). V was shortened by 4 bases and J by 4 bases, with 10 bases between the two germline ends. Looked up from germline, CDR1 is MNHEY and CDR2 is SVGAGI. The CDR3 spans 14 residues. The CDR3 loop is CASSSDRSNEKLFF. CDR3 DNA: TGTGCCAGCAGTTCTGACAGGAGTAATGAAAAACTGTTTTTT.